Below, one T cell receptor beta chain is given with its context. Germline CDR1 is SGHNT and CDR2 is YYREEE (reference sequence). With 2 bases removed from V and 0 bases from J, the gap between germline ends came to 14 bases. This CDR3 is 16 amino acids long. This record belongs to a study of blood T cell repertoires in COVID-19. Background on the study: Acute and convalescent COVID-19 samples came from the United States, Italy and Spain. The analysed material was cDNA or gDNA that came from T cells, B-cell-depleted T cells, or PBMCs.

Authors' analysis steps: The authors estimated nucleated cell counts from reference gene primer amplification. The method was immunoSEQ multiplex PCR; TCRdb's version includes in-frame clones alone and lacks a portion of them. For V, J and clone size, that table is used; D and trimming come from the DNA. The sample shows around 160,000 clones, over 70% of them seen only once. Sequenced material: peripheral blood. The source of this sequence is an older man with acute or convalescent COVID-19. This chain joins TRBV5-4 and TRBJ1-1; the D gene is possibly TRBD1 (6 bases). This CDR3 is CASSLPRQVMNTEAFF. The CDR3, as DNA: TGTGCCAGCAGCTTACCCCGACAGGTCATGAACACTGAAGCTTTCTTT.